This TCR beta chain was retrieved from a study of blood T cell repertoires in COVID-19. Looking at the study overall: The cDNA or gDNA used as material had been derived from T cells, B-cell-depleted T cells, or PBMCs.

Here immunoSEQ multiplex PCR was the method, and the copy in TCRdb shows in-frame clones only, minus some. The data contain some 80,000 clones, around 88% of them seen just once; the ten biggest clones take up nearly 5%. Only one count was recorded for this clone. Germline V gene data show CDR1 as SGHVS and CDR2 as FQNEAQ. With 5 bases clipped from V and 5 bases from J, the junction kept 15 bases outside the gene matches. This CDR3 has 19 residues. This TCR derives from a woman older than 75 with active or convalescent COVID-19. The sequenced sample was peripheral blood. The rearrangement uses TRBV7-8 and TRBJ2-1; TRBD2 agrees at 13 bases. CDR3 region: CASSLRTSGGSARNNEQFF. DNA of the CDR3: TGTGCCAGCAGCCTGCGGACTAGCGGGGGATCAGCGCGGAACAATGAGCAGTTCTTC.